This entry lists 29 T cell receptor beta chains sequenced from one sample in a study of OX40 agonist ivuxolimab in advanced cancers. Libraries came from the immunoSEQ multiplex PCR assay. Not all clones reach the TCRdb copy of this immuneACCESS table, which keeps in-frame sequences only. Checked studies attribute under half of the gap to unresolved V genes and leave the rest unexplained. This sample has approximately 70,000 clones in its table, and about nine tenths of those were observed once. Clones ranked in the top ten supply about 0.6% of the sample. The specimen was CD4+ or CD8+ T cells sorted from blood, collected in a trial of the OX40 agonist ivuxolimab. The receptors shown here come from an adult with an advanced solid tumor such as melanoma, head and neck, liver or kidney cancer.

The table lists this clone with a few counts. CDR3 nucleotides: TGTGCCAGCAGCCTCGGACAGGGGGCTACCGGGGAGCTGTTTTTT. Its translation: CASSLGQGATGELFF. This rearrangement joins TRBV7-9 to TRBJ2-2; 11 bases map to TRBD1. Germline V lookup: CDR1 SEHNR, CDR2 FQNEAQ (reference sequence). The CDR3 is made up of 15 amino acids. The trim removed 5 bases at V and 5 bases at J, leaving 4 bases unmatched.

J is TRBJ1-5 and V is TRBV6-5; D is unclear. The CDR3 loop spans 13 amino acids. Germline CDR1 and CDR2: MNHEY and SVGAGI. The germline V and J ends were trimmed by 3 bases and 7 bases, with 10 bases remaining between them. Written as DNA, the CDR3 is TGTGCCAGCAGTTATAGCCATGAGCAGCCCCAGCATTTT. Amino acids: CASSYSHEQPQHF.

This clone has only a few counts. Within the sample, other DNA sequences also encode this same CDR3. This chain joins TRBV5-1 and TRBJ1-2; a weak D match, TRBD1 (6 bases). CDR1 is SGHRS, CDR2 YFSETQ, per germline. V lost 4 bases, J lost 2 bases, and 12 bases lay in between. The CDR3 consists of 14 residues. The DNA for the CDR3 is TGCGCCAGCAGCCCCGACAGGCTGAACTATGGCTACACCTTC. Protein sequence: CASSPDRLNYGYTF.

The chain carries TRBV5-1 and TRBJ2-3; D unclear. This CDR3 comprises 13 residues. Germline loops: CDR1 SGHRS, CDR2 YFSETQ. V gave up 6 bases and J gave up 5 bases, with 13 bases separating them. CDR3 sequence reads: CASNVQDGDTQYF. CDR3 coding DNA: TGCGCCAGCAACGTCCAGGATGGAGATACGCAGTATTTT. Looking up the rest from reference TRBV5-1 and TRBJ2-3 gives the full variable domain: KAGVTQTPRYLIKTRGQQVTLSCSPISGHRSVSWYQQTPGQGLQFLFEYFSETQRNKGNFPGRFSGRQFSNSRSEMNVSTLELGDSALYLCASNVQDGDTQYFGPGTRLTVL.

This clone was picked up a small number of times. The V gene is TRBV15, the J gene TRBJ2-7; unclear D gene. The CDR3 totals 14 residues. The V end lost 8 bases, the J end lost 2 bases, and 16 bases lay between the germline ends. The V gene's germline CDR1 is LNHNV and CDR2 YYDKDF (reference sequence). In DNA form, the CDR3 reads TGTGCCACCTCCCCCCTCCAGCCCACCTACGAGCAGTACTTC. Translated, it gives CATSPLQPTYEQYF.

The rearrangement links TRBV7-3 to TRBJ2-1; tentatively, D is TRBD1 or TRBD2 (7 bases each). Between the trimmed V and J ends, which lost 3 bases and 4 bases, there was a span of 19 bases. There are 17 residues in the CDR3. Per germline, CDR1 SGHTA and CDR2 FQGTGA. In DNA form, the CDR3 reads TGTGCCAGCAGCTTGTCAGGCTCAGGGGGGGTGTACAATGAGCAGTTCTTC. Translated, it gives CASSLSGSGGVYNEQFF.

Written as DNA, the CDR3 is TGTGCCAGCCCACGTGGGCTAGCGGATTACAATGAGCAGTTCTTC. This codes for CASPRGLADYNEQFF. The gene calls are TRBV18 and TRBJ2-1; TRBD2 aligns across 7 bases. Germline V lookup: CDR1 KGHSH, CDR2 LQKENI. The CDR3 contains 15 residues. Trimming took 8 bases from V and 4 from J; bases not matched to a gene: 11.

This chain links TRBV5-1 with TRBJ2-3, with D perhaps TRBD1 or TRBD2 (5 bases each). The ends were cut back, 8 bases at V and 5 bases at J, with 24 bases in the middle. Germline CDR1 SGHRS, CDR2 YFSETQ. The CDR3 runs 16 residues. The CDR3 sequence: CASNTGAVTPGDTQYF. In nucleotides, the CDR3 is TGCGCCAGTAATACCGGGGCCGTAACCCCCGGAGATACGCAGTATTTT.

In DNA, the CDR3 is TGTGCCAGCAGTCATAAGCCCGGGCTAGGGGAGACTGAAGCTTTCTTT. Protein sequence: CASSHKPGLGETEAFF. This chain joins TRBV4-2 and TRBJ1-1, with D perhaps matching TRBD1 (5 bases). Germline V gene sequence: CDR1 LGHNA, CDR2 YNFKEQ. Trimming removed 6 bases at V and 5 bases at J, with 22 bases between. The CDR3 covers 16 residues.

The chain links TRBV5-8 to TRBJ1-5, with D hard to call. Trimming took 2 bases from V and 4 from J, leaving 7 bases between them. The CDR3 has 13 amino acids. Germline V CDR1 and CDR2: SGHTS, YDEGEE. This chain's CDR3 is CASSFGTNQPQHF. DNA for the CDR3: TGTGCCAGCAGCTTTGGCACTAATCAGCCCCAGCATTTT.

This chain connects TRBV5-1 to TRBJ2-5, with TRBD2 matching over 7 bases. This CDR3 has 16 amino acids. With 0 bases clipped from V and 4 bases from J, the junction kept 9 bases outside the gene matches. Germline CDR1 reads SGHRS; CDR2 reads YFSETQ. CDR3 nucleotide sequence: TGCGCCAGCAGCTTGGTTTCGGGGGGAATGCGAGAGACCCAGTACTTC. This translates into CASSLVSGGMRETQYF.

The V call is TRBV27, the J call TRBJ1-1, with D perhaps matching TRBD1 (5 bases). This CDR3 is built from 13 residues. The V gene lost 2 bases and the J gene lost 6 bases, with 10 bases spanning the gap. Germline lookup yields CDR1 MNHEY and CDR2 SMNVEV (reference sequence). CDR3 coding DNA: TGTGCCAGCAGTTTACGGGGCTGGGCTGAAGCTTTCTTT. This translates into CASSLRGWAEAFF.

The genes are TRBV6-6 and TRBJ1-3; TRBD1 aligns across 9 bases. CDR3 length equals 15 residues. Trimming took 4 bases from V and 3 from J; bases not matched to a gene: 4. The germline CDR1 and CDR2 sequences are MNHNY and SVGAGI (reference sequence). CDR3: CASSSQGQGGNTIYF. CDR3 sequence (DNA): TGTGCCAGCAGTTCTCAGGGACAGGGTGGAAACACCATATATTTT.

The rearrangement joins TRBV29-1 to TRBJ1-2; D possibly corresponds to TRBD1 (5 bases). The germline gives CDR1 SQVTM, CDR2 ANQGSEA. The CDR3 sequence is 13 residues long. Trimming pared 3 bases from V and 1 base from J, leaving 9 bases between. CDR3 in amino acids: CSVDFGGNYGYTF. The CDR3 bases are TGCAGCGTTGACTTCGGGGGTAACTATGGCTACACCTTC. Full variable domain (rest looked up from reference TRBV29-1 and TRBJ1-2): SAVISQKPSRDICQRGTSLTIQCQVDSQVTMMFWYRQQPGQSLTLIATANQGSEATYESGFVIDKFPISRPNLTFSTLTVSNMSPEDSSIYLCSVDFGGNYGYTFGSGTRLTVV.

As for this clone: The identical CDR3 is also encoded by other nucleotide sequences in the sample. V and J are TRBV5-1 and TRBJ2-5, with TRBD2 matching 14 bases. Germline values: CDR1 SGHRS, CDR2 YFSETQ. J gave up 4 bases and V 2 bases, and 1 base lay outside the gene matches. The length of the CDR3 is 15 residues. Here the CDR3 DNA reads TGCGCCAGCAGCTTAGGGACTAGCGGGGGAGAGACCCAGTACTTC. The encoded protein is CASSLGTSGGETQYF.

The J gene is TRBJ2-5, the V gene TRBV5-1; perhaps TRBD1 as D (6 bases). The CDR3 length is 15 residues. Germline CDR1 and CDR2: SGHRS and YFSETQ. Trimming removed 5 bases at V and 1 base at J, with 15 bases between. CDR3 in amino acids: CASSYSGTPQETQYF. As DNA, the CDR3 is TGCGCCAGCAGTTATTCCGGGACACCCCAAGAGACCCAGTACTTC.

J is TRBJ2-3 and V is TRBV7-9, with D possibly being TRBD1 (6 bases). The CDR3 consists of 14 residues. Trimming took 5 bases from V and 5 from J, leaving 14 bases between them. Germline V gives CDR1 SEHNR, CDR2 FQNEAQ (reference sequence). The CDR3 DNA reads TGTGCCAGCAGCCAACAGGGACCACAAGATACGCAGTATTTT. This encodes CASSQQGPQDTQYF.

The rearrangement joins TRBV10-2 to TRBJ1-1; TRBD1 agrees at 10 bases. Trimming at V came to 6 bases and at J to 7 bases, leaving 11 bases not matched to a gene. CDR3 size: 15 residues. Germline V gene sequence: CDR1 WSHSY, CDR2 SAAADI. The CDR3 coding sequence is TGCGCCAGCAGAGAGCGACAGGGGGCGAACTATGAAGCTTTCTTT. Its translation: CASRERQGANYEAFF.

This clone appeared a few times. This chain joins TRBV10-3 and TRBJ1-2; D is perhaps TRBD1 (5 bases). The germline V gene encodes CDR1 ENHRY and CDR2 SYGVKD. The CDR3 has 14 residues. The germline V and J ends were trimmed by 0 bases and 5 bases, with 10 bases remaining between them. The CDR3 DNA sequence: TGTGCCATCAGTGAGTCCGACAGATTATATGGCTACACCTTC. This sequence encodes CAISESDRLYGYTF.

CDR3 in amino acids: CASSLLTTGNEQFF. DNA for the CDR3: TGTGCCAGCAGCTTACTAACAACTGGAAATGAGCAGTTCTTC. This chain joins TRBV7-2 and TRBJ2-1, with D hard to call. Trimming shortened V by 2 bases and J by 7 bases, and 12 bases separated the two germline ends. The germline V gene has CDR1 SGHTA and CDR2 FQGNSA. This CDR3 region has 14 residues.

This chain joins TRBV6-5 and TRBJ2-7; TRBD1 matches 9 bases. The CDR3 loop spans 16 amino acids. Germline V CDR1 and CDR2: MNHEY, SVGAGI. V lost 0 bases to trimming and J lost 2 bases; unmatched junction nucleotides: 5. For the CDR3, the DNA is TGTGCCAGCAGTTACTCCCTGGGGACAGGGACCTACGAGCAGTACTTC. Protein: CASSYSLGTGTYEQYF.

The chain employs TRBV19 and TRBJ1-5, with 8 bases fitting TRBD1. The J segment lost 7 bases and the V segment lost 3 bases, leaving 2 bases of the junction unmatched. The CDR3 spans 13 residues. Looked up from germline, CDR1 is LNHDA and CDR2 is SQIVND (reference sequence). The CDR3: CASSMDRDQPQHF. DNA of the CDR3: TGTGCCAGTAGTATGGACAGGGACCAGCCCCAGCATTTT.

The chain links TRBV4-1 to TRBJ1-3; a possible D gene is TRBD1 (6 bases). The CDR3 has 19 residues. The ends were cut back, 3 bases at V and 2 bases at J, with 23 bases in the middle. Germline lookup yields CDR1 MGHRA and CDR2 YSYEKL. As DNA, the CDR3 is TGCGCCAGCAGCCAGATCCCCCCGAACAGGGCTGCCCCTGGAAACACCATATATTTT. Residues: CASSQIPPNRAAPGNTIYF.

The rearrangement joins TRBV6-5 to TRBJ1-1, with D perhaps TRBD1 (5 bases). The length of the CDR3 is 15 residues. Germline CDR1 is MNHEY and CDR2 is SVGAGI. V shed 0 bases and J shed 1 base, with 9 bases lying between them. The CDR3 is CASSYSGLRNTEAFF. Here the CDR3 DNA reads TGTGCCAGCAGTTACTCGGGACTTAGGAACACTGAAGCTTTCTTT.

The chain couples TRBV18 to TRBJ1-4, with 8 bases identical to TRBD1. This CDR3 has 16 amino acids. CDR1 KGHSH and CDR2 LQKENI come from the germline V gene. The junction had 4 bases not matched to a gene; V was cut back by 4 bases and J by 0 bases. DNA for the CDR3: TGTGCCAGCTCACTTGGACAGGGTGCAACTAATGAAAAACTGTTTTTT. It codes for CASSLGQGATNEKLFF.

The chain has TRBV5-4 and TRBJ2-2; weak D call: TRBD2 (6 bases). The germline CDR1 and CDR2 sequences are SGHNT and YYREEE (reference sequence). The CDR3 is 17 residues long. With 3 bases removed from V and 8 bases from J, the gap between germline ends came to 23 bases. CDR3 nucleotides: TGTGCCAGCAGCTCATCAAAACTTGGGGGGATTCCTGGGGAGCTGTTTTTT. Translating it yields CASSSSKLGGIPGELFF.

By share, this clone ranks as medium-sized. The chain links TRBV5-1 to TRBJ1-1, with TRBD1 matching 8 bases. CDR1 and CDR2 from the germline V gene are SGHRS and YFSETQ. With V trimmed by 5 bases and J by 1 base, 7 bases remained unmatched. CDR3 size: 15 residues. The CDR3 loop reads CASRGDRGRNTEAFF. The CDR3 DNA reads as TGCGCCAGCAGGGGAGACAGGGGTCGGAACACTGAAGCTTTCTTT.

This clone has just one count. The chain couples TRBV2 to TRBJ2-1; no clear D gene. CDR1 SNHLY and CDR2 FYNNEI come from the germline V gene. The CDR3 totals 12 residues. V dropped 6 bases and J dropped 4 bases, with 7 bases sitting between them. In DNA, the CDR3 is TGTGCCAGCAGCCACCTATACAATGAGCAGTTCTTC. Encoded protein: CASSHLYNEQFF.

The rearrangement uses TRBV7-9 and TRBJ2-2, with D perhaps TRBD1 or TRBD2 (6 bases each). Trimming took off 1 base at V and 4 bases at J, with 10 bases between the two ends. Germline V gene sequence: CDR1 SEHNR, CDR2 FQNEAQ (reference sequence). The CDR3 runs 15 residues. The CDR3 sequence is CASSLVGGRTGELFF. The CDR3 bases are TGTGCCAGCAGCTTAGTAGGGGGGCGCACCGGGGAGCTGTTTTTT.